One sample yielded the 18 T cell receptor beta chains listed below, sequenced in a study of blood T cell repertoires in COVID-19. Only in-frame clones appear in the TCRdb table, and some are missing; sequencing was by immunoSEQ multiplex PCR. There are some 150,000 clones in the sample; about 89% occur only once, and about 0.77% lies in the top ten. The sequenced material came from PBMCs or T cells enriched from blood (not recorded which). The receptors were gathered from a young woman who had recovered from COVID-19.

The chain carries TRBV24-1 and TRBJ2-1; TRBD1 might be the D (6 bases). The V and J ends lost 3 bases and 0 bases respectively, with 14 bases between them. Germline V CDR1 and CDR2: KGHDR, SFDVKD. The CDR3 contains 17 residues. DNA of the CDR3: TGTGCCACCAGTGATCGGACGACAGGAAGCTCCTACAATGAGCAGTTCTTC. Translating gives CATSDRTTGSSYNEQFF.

Only one count was recorded for this clone. Sequence at one end of the junction differs from germline and may be a read error. J is TRBJ2-1 and V is TRBV27; possible D gene TRBD2, 6 bases. The CDR3 spans 16 residues. The germline gives CDR1 MNHEY, CDR2 SMNVEV (reference sequence). The CDR3 loop is CASSLLAPIAYNEQLF. DNA of the CDR3: TGTGCCAGCAGTTTACTAGCGCCTATTGCCTACAATGAGCAGCTCTTC.

This clone was seen a single time. The chain joins TRBV16 to TRBJ2-1, with 14 positions matching TRBD2. Germline V gives CDR1 KGHSY, CDR2 FQNENV. J was trimmed by 10 bases and V by 5 bases; bases with no gene match: 7. The CDR3 runs 15 residues. This chain's CDR3 is CASSKTSGRAGEQFF. CDR3 nucleotide sequence: TGTGCCAGCAGCAAGACTAGCGGGAGGGCCGGAGAGCAGTTCTTC.

The V gene is TRBV2, the J gene TRBJ1-1; 7 bases are shared with TRBD1. There are 13 residues in the CDR3. Germline-derived CDR1 and CDR2 are SNHLY and FYNNEI. V lost 11 bases, J lost 7 bases, and 13 bases stayed unmatched. The chain's CDR3 is CAAAWDSSFEAFF. For the CDR3, the DNA is TGTGCCGCAGCTTGGGACAGCTCTTTTGAAGCTTTCTTT.

CDR3 sequence: CASSQQGKLFF. The CDR3 DNA sequence: TGTGCCAGCAGCCAACAGGGAAAACTGTTTTTT. J is TRBJ1-4 and V is TRBV5-4; tentative D call: TRBD1 (6 bases). CDR3 length: 11 amino acids. The V end was cut by 4 bases, the J end by 10 bases, with 8 bases between. Germline loops: CDR1 SGHNT, CDR2 YYREEE (reference sequence).

The rearrangement joins TRBV6-4 to TRBJ2-1; possibly TRBD1 for D (5 bases). The V end was cut by 0 bases, the J end by 5 bases, with 5 bases between. There are 13 residues in the CDR3. In germline, CDR1 is MRHNA, CDR2 SNTAGT. CDR3 DNA: TGTGCCAGCAGTGACTCGGACAACAATGAGCAGTTCTTC. This codes for CASSDSDNNEQFF.

The chain uses TRBV4-1 and TRBJ1-5, with no clear D. V was trimmed by 1 base and J by 0 bases, leaving 16 bases between them. Germline assignment: CDR1 MGHRA and CDR2 YSYEKL. CDR3 length: 18 amino acids. The CDR3 region is CASSQVIPHPYSNQPQHF. The CDR3 DNA is TGCGCCAGCAGCCAAGTAATACCCCACCCCTATAGCAATCAGCCCCAGCATTTT.

The V and J genes are TRBV11-3 and TRBJ2-3; a possible D gene is TRBD2 (6 bases). This CDR3 is built from 13 residues. Trimming removed 5 bases at V and 5 bases at J, with 11 bases between. CDR1 SGHNT and CDR2 YENEEA come from the germline V gene. CDR3 in amino acids: CASSPRTIDTQYF. DNA for the CDR3: TGTGCCAGCAGCCCCCGGACTATAGATACGCAGTATTTT.

The rearrangement uses TRBV5-6 and TRBJ1-3; no definite D call. Germline V gives CDR1 SGHDT, CDR2 YYEEEE. The CDR3 extends over 11 amino acids. The V and J ends lost 1 base and 8 bases respectively, with 4 bases between them. Here the CDR3 DNA reads TGTGCCAGCAGCTTGCTTGACACCATATATTTT. Translating gives CASSLLDTIYF.

The table lists this clone with a few counts. The V call is TRBV30, the J call TRBJ2-1; 8 bases match TRBD2. Germline V gene sequence: CDR1 GTSNPN, CDR2 SVGIG (reference sequence). The length of the CDR3 is 13 residues. J was trimmed by 4 bases and V by 3 bases; bases with no gene match: 2. CDR3 nucleotide sequence: TGTGCCTGGAGCGGACTAGCTTACAATGAGCAGTTCTTC. Translated, it gives CAWSGLAYNEQFF.

The chain has TRBV19 and TRBJ2-1; 9 nucleotides agree with TRBD2. The CDR3 covers 18 residues. Trimming cost V 5 bases and J 3 bases; bases outside gene matches: 14. Per the germline V gene, CDR1 is LNHDA and CDR2 is SQIVND (reference sequence). CDR3 region: CASSPSGSGSWIYNEQFF. DNA of the CDR3: TGTGCCAGTAGTCCTAGCGGTAGCGGGAGCTGGATCTACAATGAGCAGTTCTTC. Full variable domain (missing parts from reference TRBV19 and TRBJ2-1): DGGITQSPKYLFRKEGQNVTLSCEQNLNHDAMYWYRQDPGQGLRLIYYSQIVNDFQKGDIAEGYSVSREKKESFPLTVTSAQKNPTAFYLCASSPSGSGSWIYNEQFFGPGTRLTVL.

The chain employs TRBV7-9 and TRBJ1-2; D not certain. V was cut by 0 bases and J by 4 bases, with 12 bases left in between. The germline V gene has CDR1 SEHNR and CDR2 FQNEAQ (reference sequence). This CDR3 has 15 amino acids. In nucleotides, the CDR3 is TGTGCCAGCAGCTTAGCGCGGACTGATTCCTATGGCTACACCTTC. Protein product: CASSLARTDSYGYTF.

This clone was detected only once. The CDR3 sequence: CAISESRGLADNEQFF. DNA of the CDR3: TGTGCCATCAGTGAGTCAAGAGGACTAGCGGACAATGAGCAGTTCTTC. V usage is TRBV10-3 and J usage is TRBJ2-1, with 10 bases that match TRBD2. CDR1 ENHRY and CDR2 SYGVKD come from the germline V gene. The CDR3 has 16 residues. After removal of 0 bases from V and 5 bases from J, the junction contained 4 bases not matched to a gene.

The chain couples TRBV3-1 (or the pseudogene TRBV3-2) to TRBJ2-3; D is uncertain. Trimming left V 5 bases short and J 3 bases short, with 15 bases between. Germline CDR1 reads LGHDT; CDR2 reads YNNKEL (reference sequence). The CDR3 runs to 15 residues. Written as DNA, the CDR3 is TGTGCCAGCAGCTTCCGGTCACTCCCAACAGATACGCAGTATTTT. This gives the protein CASSFRSLPTDTQYF.

The J gene is TRBJ2-5, the V gene TRBV2; 9 bases match TRBD1. Germline V CDR1 and CDR2: SNHLY, FYNNEI. The CDR3 has 13 residues. The V segment lost 6 bases and the J segment 5 bases; nucleotides outside the gene matches: 4. CDR3 coding DNA: TGTGCCAGCAGATGGACAGGGGAGGAGACCCAGTACTTC. Protein sequence: CASRWTGEETQYF.

The chain recombines TRBV7-9 with TRBJ2-6; 9 bases align to TRBD1. Germline trimming cut 5 bases from V and 4 bases from J; bases unmatched to any gene: 12. Germline V CDR1 and CDR2: SEHNR, FQNEAQ (reference sequence). The CDR3 contains 18 residues. The CDR3 DNA follows: TGTGCCAGCAGCACTAGGACAGGGGCTTTCTCAGGGGCCAACGTCCTGACTTTC. Translation gives CASSTRTGAFSGANVLTF.

The chain links TRBV4-3 to TRBJ1-2, with 7 bases matching TRBD1. Germline V gives CDR1 LGHNA, CDR2 YSLEER. This CDR3 comprises 14 residues. J lost 2 bases, V lost 4 bases, and 4 bases had no gene match. CDR3 region: CASSRQGTNYGYTF. Here the CDR3 DNA reads TGCGCCAGCAGCCGACAGGGAACAAACTATGGCTACACCTTC.

V gene TRBV20-1 combines with J gene TRBJ1-5; TRBD1 might be the D (5 bases). Germline V gives CDR1 DFQATT, CDR2 SNEGSKA (reference sequence). V was clipped by 6 bases and J by 11 bases, with 14 bases between them. The CDR3 has 11 residues. CDR3 sequence: CSASPGGAQHF. DNA for the CDR3: TGCAGTGCAAGTCCGGGGGGGGCCCAGCATTTT.